The 7 T cell receptor beta chains below were found in one sample sequenced in a study of vaccination effects on CD4 cells after COVID-19. No antigen has been identified for these receptors. TCRdb's table, derived via immunoSEQ multiplex PCR, lists solely in-frame clones and lacks some. The sample includes some 60,000 clones, less than 80% seen only once; the top ten take more than 4%. The authors isolated CD4+ T cells after more than eight days of culture. Participants completed two doses of the BNT162b2 or mRNA-1273 vaccine. The sequences come from CD4+ T cells from PBMCs cultured without peptide, collected after COVID-19 vaccination. These receptors originate from a human donor who received a COVID-19 vaccine.

V usage is TRBV30 and J usage is TRBJ1-2; 8 nucleotides align to TRBD1. CDR3 size: 14 residues. CDR1 is GTSNPN, CDR2 SVGIG, per germline (reference sequence). Trimming cost V 2 bases and J 5 bases; bases outside gene matches: 7. The CDR3 reads CAWSRQGLVYGYTF. The CDR3 DNA is TGTGCCTGGAGTAGACAGGGGCTCGTATATGGCTACACCTTC.

The V call is TRBV18, the J call TRBJ1-2; 9 nucleotides match TRBD1. Germline lookup yields CDR1 KGHSH and CDR2 LQKENI. The trim removed 5 bases at V and 4 bases at J, leaving 11 bases unmatched. The CDR3 runs 16 residues. CDR3 region: CASSAGTGRTVYGYTF. CDR3 bases: TGTGCCAGCTCAGCCGGGACAGGGAGAACCGTCTATGGCTACACCTTC.

The table lists this clone with a count of one. This chain joins TRBV24-1 and TRBJ1-4; D unclear. This CDR3 is 15 amino acids long. Trimming pared 8 bases from V and 4 bases from J, leaving 16 bases between. Per the germline V gene, CDR1 is KGHDR and CDR2 is SFDVKD. The CDR3 loop reads CATIPRRNLNEKLFF. The CDR3 nucleotides are TGTGCCACCATCCCCAGGAGAAACCTTAATGAAAAACTGTTTTTT.

This clone has a single count. The chain uses TRBV5-1 and TRBJ1-1; 11 bases are shared with TRBD1. The CDR3 is 16 amino acids. Germline V gene data show CDR1 as SGHRS and CDR2 as YFSETQ. V lost 6 bases and J lost 3; bases outside the gene matches: 10. The CDR3 sequence: CASNPGQGARYTEAFF. CDR3 coding DNA: TGCGCCAGCAACCCCGGACAGGGGGCGCGGTACACTGAAGCTTTCTTT. Full variable domain (missing parts from reference TRBV5-1 and TRBJ1-1): KAGVTQTPRYLIKTRGQQVTLSCSPISGHRSVSWYQQTPGQGLQFLFEYFSETQRNKGNFPGRFSGRQFSNSRSEMNVSTLELGDSALYLCASNPGQGARYTEAFFGQGTRLTVV.

The chain joins TRBV3-1 (or the pseudogene TRBV3-2) to TRBJ2-1; D perhaps matches TRBD2 (5 bases). Deletions cut 4 bases from V and 8 bases from J, with 12 bases between. CDR3 size: 13 residues. CDR1 is LGHDT and CDR2 is YNNKEL in the germline V gene (reference sequence). In DNA, the CDR3 is TGTGCCAGCAGCCTACATAGCGCCTATGAGCAGTTCTTC. Encoded protein: CASSLHSAYEQFF.

The CDR3 coding sequence is TGTGCCAGCAGCTTGGCCCTAGCGGGGGCCGTCGGGCGTGAGCAGTTCTTC. It codes for CASSLALAGAVGREQFF. The chain couples TRBV5-4 to TRBJ2-1; the match to TRBD2 covers 10 bases. Germline V gives CDR1 SGHNT, CDR2 YYREEE (reference sequence). V trimming: 0 bases; J trimming: 9 bases; junction bases outside the gene matches: 12. The CDR3 loop spans 17 amino acids.

A single count supports this clone. The chain links TRBV27 to TRBJ1-1; D uncertain. The length of the CDR3 is 15 residues. The V gene lost 2 bases and the J gene lost 5 bases, with 15 bases spanning the gap. Germline V gene sequence: CDR1 MNHEY, CDR2 SMNVEV (reference sequence). The CDR3 sequence is CASSLEPGVVTEAFF. CDR3 nucleotide sequence: TGTGCCAGCAGTTTAGAGCCGGGAGTTGTAACTGAAGCTTTCTTT.